This T cell receptor (beta chain) comes out of a study of T-cell memory formation after mild COVID-19. General observations from the study: CM and EM subsets held most contracting CD4+ clones; EMRA held CD8+ ones.

Comments on this clonotype: The antigen is unknown.

TCRdb ran MiXCR on the 5' RACE reads and lists one entry per CDR3 protein. The table records under 600,000 distinct CDR3 sequences, less than 25% of them present only once. CDR1 and CDR2 from the germline V gene are LNHDA and SQIVND (reference sequence). CDR3 size: 12 residues. Trimming removed 2 bases at V and 7 bases at J, with 8 bases between. The sequenced material came from PBMCs or a T cell subset sorted from them (not recorded which). The receptor was isolated from an adult woman who had mild COVID-19 (a few samples of this study predate the infection). Cell type and time point are not known. V and J are TRBV19 and TRBJ2-5; D gene unclear. The CDR3: CASSISAGTQYF. The CDR3 DNA follows: TGTGCCAGTAGTATAAGCGCTGGGACCCAGTACTTC.